This TCR beta chain was sequenced in a study of T cells in Graves' hyperthyroidism and ophthalmopathy. Ophthalmopathy patients had moderate-to-severe active disease, CAS ≥3, NOSPECS ≥4, and disease duration under 3 months. RNA transcripts were the template for amplifying TCR beta CDR3 regions. An initial round of RT-PCR targeting the TCR CDR3 relied on the HTBI primer set. One entry per CDR3 protein results from TCRdb running MiXCR on the multiplex PCR reads. The sample records about 590,000 distinct CDR3 sequences, approximately 14% being singletons. This clonotype was seen ten or more times. Sequencing was performed on blood. This sequence originates from a woman aged 18-30 years with Graves' ophthalmopathy.

The CDR3 loop reads CATKLGPEQYF. Here the CDR3 DNA reads TGTGCCACCAAACTGGGGCCAGAGCAGTACTTC. The chain has TRBV11-2 and TRBJ2-7; D is perhaps TRBD1 (5 bases). This CDR3 is 11 amino acids long. Trimming cost V 10 bases and J 7 bases, with 14 bases left between them. Germline V lookup: CDR1 SGHAT, CDR2 FQNNGV.